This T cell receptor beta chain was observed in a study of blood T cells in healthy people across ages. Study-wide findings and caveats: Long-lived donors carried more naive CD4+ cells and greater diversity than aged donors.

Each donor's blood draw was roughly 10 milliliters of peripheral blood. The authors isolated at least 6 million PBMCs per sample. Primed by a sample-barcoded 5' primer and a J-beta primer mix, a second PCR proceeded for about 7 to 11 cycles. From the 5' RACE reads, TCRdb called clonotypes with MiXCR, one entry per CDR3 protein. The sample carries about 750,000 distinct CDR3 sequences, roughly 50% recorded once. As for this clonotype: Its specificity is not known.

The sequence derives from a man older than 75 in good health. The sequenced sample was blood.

The CDR3 here is CASSANQGRYAYF. The CDR3 DNA reads TGCGCCAGCAGCGCAAACCAGGGCAGATACGCGTATTTT. The V gene is TRBV5-1, the J gene TRBJ2-3, with TRBD1 as a possible D gene (5 bases). There are 13 residues in the CDR3. Trimming stripped 4 bases from V and 14 bases from J, with 20 bases between. Germline values: CDR1 SGHRS, CDR2 YFSETQ.